The clone carrying this TCR beta chain was counted at least ten times. Preparing the TCRbeta library involved the use of unique molecular identifiers. TCRdb recomputed calls from the PCR reads with MiXCR, one row per CDR3 protein. Here the sample spans under 850,000 distinct CDR3 sequences, 10% to 15% being singletons. This specimen belongs to a study of T-cell reconstitution after alpha-beta-depleted transplantation in children. Trimming left V 4 bases short and J 9 bases short, with 7 bases between. CDR3 length: 10 residues. Germline-derived CDR1 and CDR2 are SQVTM and ANQGSEA. The clonotype originates from a girl aged 2 to 10 with congenital amegakaryocytic thrombocytopenia, due to receive a stem cell transplant. Sequenced material: PBMCs, taken before TCRalphabeta/CD19-depleted stem cell transplant. The chain recombines TRBV29-1 with TRBJ2-1; D ambiguous. The CDR3 region has the DNA TGCAGCGTTGGATGGGGTGAGCAGTTCTTC. Its translation: CSVGWGEQFF.